This entry describes one TCR beta chain. Its antigen is still unknown. The donors comprised healthy bone marrow donors. The CDR3 covers 16 residues. Per germline, CDR1 LNHDA and CDR2 SQIVND (reference sequence). V lost 6 bases, J lost 0 bases, and 15 bases lay in between. The PCR was carried out with 60 Vbeta primers and 13 Jbeta primers. TCRdb's table, derived via immunoSEQ multiplex PCR, lists solely in-frame clones and lacks some. The table shows roughly 99,000 clones, with 73% occurring only once. These data originate in a study of cytomegalovirus exposure and HLA in healthy donors. Study-level findings and limits: No immune exposure information besides CMV serostatus was available. The productive fraction for most TCR beta V segments was about 87% or about 30% in an earlier analysis.

This chain uses TRBV19 with TRBJ1-5, with a weak D call TRBD1 (6 bases). The sequence came from a man aged 25-45 years in good health and CMV-seronegative. Source material: PBMCs. This chain's CDR3 is CASSTVPGDSNQPQHF. The CDR3 DNA follows: TGTGCCAGTAGCACCGTCCCAGGGGATAGCAATCAGCCCCAGCATTTT.